This is a list of T cell receptor beta chains from one sample in a study of T cell responses to AZD1222 COVID-19 vaccine. Assay: immunoSEQ multiplex PCR; the TCRdb copy retains only in-frame clones and omits some. The sample comprises about 160,000 clones, about nine tenths of which are singletons, and roughly 4.7% rests with the top ten. The sample consisted of peripheral blood, taken on day 0 of AZD1222 vaccination. The receptor set was obtained from an adult in good health. The CDR3 runs from the conserved cysteine through the conserved F or W. The D gene is left open where the match is weak. Where a row states a size, it is once, few, many or the class of an expanded clone; other rows omit it.

TRBJ2-2 | once | TRBV6-2/TRBV6-3 | TRBD2 | TGTGCCAGCAGTTACCCCCTGGCGGGGGGACACACCGGGGAGCTGTTTTTT | CASSYPLAGGHTGELFF
TRBJ1-6 | once | TRBV28 | NA | TGTGCCAGCAGCACCTGGGGGGGGTCGGGGTCACCCCTCCACTTT | CASSTWGGSGSPLHF
TRBJ2-7 | NA | TRBV4-3 | NA | TGCGCCAGCAGCCTTCAGGGGTCAAGCTCCTACGAGCAGTACTTC | CASSLQGSSSYEQYF
TRBJ2-3 | NA | TRBV24-1 | TRBD2 | TGTGCCACCCAGGGGCTAGCGGGAGGGCCTGGAGCAGATACGCAGTATTTT | CATQGLAGGPGADTQYF
TRBJ2-5 | NA | TRBV6-5 | NA | TGTGCCAGCGAGAAGGGGCCCCAAGAGACCCAGTACTTC | CASEKGPQETQYF
TRBJ2-1 | NA | TRBV5-4 | TRBD2 | TGTGCCAGCAGTTACGGACTAGCAACCTACAATGAGCAGTTCTTC | CASSYGLATYNEQFF
TRBJ1-2 | NA | TRBV28 | TRBD1 | TGTGCCAGCAGTTCTAGGGACAGGGTTAGTTCTCGTGGCTACACCTTC | CASSSRDRVSSRGYTF
TRBJ2-6 | NA | TRBV24-1 | NA | TGTGCCACCAGTGATTTTGCAGGATCTGGGGCCAACGTCCTGACTTTC | CATSDFAGSGANVLTF
TRBJ2-5 | NA | TRBV5-1 | TRBD1 | TGCGCCAGCAGCTTGGAGGGGGCCGGGGAGACCCAGTACTTC | CASSLEGAGETQYF
TRBJ1-1 | NA | TRBV28 | NA | TGTGCCAGCAGTTGGACAGTCCCAGAAGCTTTCTTT | CASSWTVPEAFF
TRBJ1-5 | NA | TRBV6-4 | NA | TGTGCCAGCATTTTGCGGACGGATGATCAGCCCCAGCATTTT | CASILRTDDQPQHF
TRBJ2-5 | NA | TRBV3-1/TRBV3-2 | NA | TGTGCCAGCAGCCCCTTTGGGGGCGGGATTCTGGAGACCCAGTACTTC | CASSPFGGGILETQYF
TRBJ1-6 | NA | TRBV2 | TRBD1 | TGTGCCGGCAGACGACAGGGGATTAATTCACCCCTCCACTTT | CAGRRQGINSPLHF
TRBJ2-3 | NA | TRBV13 | TRBD2 | TGTGCCAGCAGCGGGGGACTAGCGGGCACAGATACGCAGTATTTT | CASSGGLAGTDTQYF
TRBJ2-1 | NA | TRBV18 | TRBD2 | TGTGCCAGCTCACCGACTAGCAAGAATGAGCAGTTCTTC | CASSPTSKNEQFF
TRBJ1-5 | NA | TRBV15 | NA | TGTGCCACCAGCAGAGTGGGGGGCGCTGGCAATCAGCCCCAGCATTTT | CATSRVGGAGNQPQHF
TRBJ2-7 | NA | TRBV19 | TRBD1 | TGTGCCAGTAGTACCAGACAGGGGGGGACCTACGAGCAGTACTTC | CASSTRQGGTYEQYF
TRBJ2-7 | NA | TRBV11-2 | NA | TGTGCCAGCAGCTTTTCCGGCTTTAGTTTCTACGAGCAGTACTTC | CASSFSGFSFYEQYF
TRBJ2-4 | NA | TRBV10-3 | NA | TGTGCCATCAGTGATGGGCGTAGCGGCCCAGGGCAAAACATTCAGTACTTC | CAISDGRSGPGQNIQYF
TRBJ1-2 | NA | TRBV3-1/TRBV3-2 | NA | TGTGCCAGCAGCCGACGCCGGGACGGCGTATCTGGCTACACCTTC | CASSRRRDGVSGYTF